What follows is one TCR beta chain and its context. The data belong to a study of T cell changes during pregnancy in multiple sclerosis. Profiling relied on immunoSEQ multiplex PCR, and the TCRdb table lists in-frame clones only, not all of them. The table includes some 3,400 clones, around 86% detected once. With 2 bases removed from V and 1 base from J, the gap between germline ends came to 9 bases. The CDR3 contains 14 residues. The V gene's germline CDR1 is SGHRS and CDR2 YFSETQ. The material was CD8+ T cells from peripheral blood mononuclear cells, obtained in the first trimester of pregnancy. This TCR was sampled from a female donor in good health, enrolled as a control in a pregnancy study. V and J are TRBV5-1 and TRBJ1-1; D not resolved. Written as DNA, the CDR3 is TGCGCCAGCAGCTTCGAACAGTCGAACACTGAAGCTTTCTTT. Protein: CASSFEQSNTEAFF. Looking up the rest from reference TRBV5-1 and TRBJ1-1 gives the full variable domain: KAGVTQTPRYLIKTRGQQVTLSCSPISGHRSVSWYQQTPGQGLQFLFEYFSETQRNKGNFPGRFSGRQFSNSRSEMNVSTLELGDSALYLCASSFEQSNTEAFFGQGTRLTVV.